This TCR beta chain originates from a study of monozygotic twins with inflammatory bowel disease. General study results and limits: Especially where disease activity was present, IBD patients had fewer clonotypes in common with others than healthy twins did. IBD patients showed reduced TCRbeta diversity (inverse Simpson) versus healthy co-twins.

TCRalpha and TCRbeta cDNA was put through two nested PCRs of approximately 17 and 9 cycles. TCRdb re-called the 5' RACE reads and shows each CDR3 protein once, DNA omitted. This sample's table reports some 150,000 distinct CDR3 sequences. Blood was drawn once per donor, and each sample measured roughly 2.5 ml. On this clonotype: What it recognizes is unknown.

This receptor was taken from a human donor with ulcerative colitis or Crohn's disease, or a healthy co-twin of an affected twin (not recorded which). The specimen sequenced was blood.

The CDR3 protein is CSAMGDDLYNEQFF. The rearrangement uses TRBV20-1 and TRBJ2-1; TCRdb's D call, TRBD1, is unchecked because there is no DNA. This CDR3 has 14 amino acids. The germline CDR1 and CDR2 sequences are DFQATT and SNEGSKA (reference sequence).